The rows below give T cell receptor beta chains drawn from one sample of a study of technical replicates of blood from a handful of donors. The method was immunoSEQ multiplex PCR; TCRdb's version includes in-frame clones alone and lacks a portion of them. This table holds roughly 100,000 clones, about 95% found once. Material for sequencing was T cells isolated from PBMCs. These receptors originate from a human donor in good health. CDR3s include the opening cysteine and the closing phenylalanine or tryptophan. D genes are given only for firm matches. Expanded clones get a size class; other rows say once, few or many, or leave the size out.

>TRBJ2-1|NA|TRBD2|TRBV30
CAWVGLAGSEQFF
TGTGCCTGGGTGGGACTAGCGGGAAGTGAGCAGTTCTTC
>TRBJ2-7|NA|TRBD2|TRBV10-1
CASSEGAGGLYEQYF
TGCGCCAGCAGTGAAGGAGCGGGAGGACTATACGAGCAGTACTTC
>TRBJ2-7|NA|NA|TRBV19
CASCVRDGYEQYF
TGTGCCAGTTGTGTGCGGGACGGCTACGAGCAGTACTTC
>TRBJ2-1|NA|NA|TRBV4-1
CASSQYSGDEQFF
TGCGCCAGCAGCCAGTACTCCGGGGATGAGCAGTTCTTC
>TRBJ2-3|NA|TRBD2|TRBV15
CATSRVSGSGTDTQYF
TGTGCCACCAGCAGAGTCAGCGGGAGTGGCACAGATACGCAGTATTTT
>TRBJ1-2|NA|NA|TRBV18
CASSPSSRVSANYGYTF
TGTGCCAGCTCACCCAGTTCACGTGTCAGTGCTAACTATGGCTACACCTTC
>TRBJ2-3|NA|TRBD2|TRBV15
CATSREASGSHDTQYF
TGTGCCACCAGCAGAGAGGCTAGCGGGAGCCATGATACGCAGTATTTT
>TRBJ1-2|NA|NA|TRBV10-3
CAISEGQSIDYGYTF
TGTGCCATCAGTGAGGGGCAGTCTATAGACTATGGCTACACCTTC
>TRBJ2-7|NA|TRBD2|TRBV6-1
CASSVLAGGIYEQYF
TGTGCCAGCAGTGTTTTAGCGGGAGGGATCTACGAGCAGTACTTC
>TRBJ2-1|NA|TRBD2|TRBV12-5
CASGLFSLKGTIFSYNEQFF
TGTGCTAGTGGTTTGTTCTCATTAAAAGGGACTATTTTTTCCTACAATGAGCAGTTCTTC
>TRBJ2-7|NA|TRBD1|TRBV9
CASSAPGGYHEQYF
TGTGCCAGCTCTGCCCCAGGGGGCTACCACGAGCAGTACTTC
>TRBJ2-3|NA|TRBD2|TRBV7-8
CASSQTSGRAGTDTQYF
TGTGCCAGCAGTCAGACTAGCGGGAGGGCCGGTACAGATACGCAGTATTTT
>TRBJ1-5|few|TRBD1|TRBV9
CASSVGTGGRNQPQHF
TGTGCCAGCAGCGTAGGCACAGGGGGAAGAAATCAGCCCCAGCATTTT
>TRBJ2-1|NA|NA|TRBV5-1
CASSSGAGTYNEQFF
TGCGCCAGCAGCTCCGGAGCGGGCACCTACAATGAGCAGTTCTTC
>TRBJ2-3|NA|TRBD1|TRBV18
CASSPGDRVADTQYF
TGTGCCAGCTCACCAGGGGACAGGGTTGCAGATACGCAGTATTTT
>TRBJ1-1|few|NA|TRBV27
CASSPRTNTEAFF
TGTGCCAGCAGTCCTCGTACAAACACTGAAGCTTTCTTT
>TRBJ2-7|NA|NA|TRBV30
CAWSGGLGYEQYF
TGTGCCTGGAGTGGAGGGTTGGGCTACGAGCAGTACTTC
>TRBJ2-7|NA|NA|TRBV28
CASSLHYEQYF
TGTGCCAGCAGTTTACACTACGAGCAGTACTTC
>TRBJ1-5|once|NA|TRBV29-1
CSVAGDSNQPQHF
TGCAGCGTGGCCGGGGATAGCAATCAGCCCCAGCATTTT
>TRBJ2-2|NA|NA|TRBV2
CASSEIKNTGELFF
TGTGCCAGCAGTGAAATTAAGAACACCGGGGAGCTGTTTTTT
>TRBJ1-1|NA|TRBD1|TRBV29-1
CSDYRGWTEAFF
TGCAGCGATTACAGGGGGTGGACTGAAGCTTTCTTT
>TRBJ2-7|NA|NA|TRBV5-4
CASSLDRSSSYEQYF
TGTGCCAGCAGCTTGGACAGGTCAAGCTCCTACGAGCAGTACTTC
>TRBJ1-5|few|NA|TRBV29-1
CSVLGDNQPQHF
TGCAGCGTACTTGGAGACAATCAGCCCCAGCATTTT
>TRBJ1-5|NA|NA|TRBV2
CASRSPVSNQPQHF
TGTGCCAGCAGATCCCCCGTTAGCAATCAGCCCCAGCATTTT
>TRBJ1-1|NA|TRBD1|TRBV2
CATAQGIPNTEAFF
TGTGCCACAGCACAGGGGATTCCGAACACTGAAGCTTTCTTT